This entry concerns a single T cell receptor beta chain. This sample was taken from a study of blood T cell repertoires in COVID-19. Study details: Spain, Italy and the United States supplied samples that represented acute and convalescent COVID-19.

Participant reports of clinical history set cohort assignment. Germline V CDR1 and CDR2: LGHNA, YNFKEQ. J gave up 6 bases and V 0 bases, and 5 bases lay outside the gene matches. This CDR3 has 16 amino acids. The method was immunoSEQ multiplex PCR; TCRdb's version includes in-frame clones alone and lacks a portion of them. The sample lists a few hundred thousand clones, around 80% occurring once. The rearrangement uses TRBV4-2 and TRBJ2-2, with TRBD2 identical over 9 bases. This clonotype was obtained from a man aged 25 to 45 with acute COVID-19. Source material: PBMCs or T cells enriched from blood (not recorded which). The CDR3 reads CASSQERTSAPGELFF. The CDR3 nucleotides read TGTGCCAGCAGCCAAGAAAGGACTAGCGCCCCCGGGGAGCTGTTTTTT.